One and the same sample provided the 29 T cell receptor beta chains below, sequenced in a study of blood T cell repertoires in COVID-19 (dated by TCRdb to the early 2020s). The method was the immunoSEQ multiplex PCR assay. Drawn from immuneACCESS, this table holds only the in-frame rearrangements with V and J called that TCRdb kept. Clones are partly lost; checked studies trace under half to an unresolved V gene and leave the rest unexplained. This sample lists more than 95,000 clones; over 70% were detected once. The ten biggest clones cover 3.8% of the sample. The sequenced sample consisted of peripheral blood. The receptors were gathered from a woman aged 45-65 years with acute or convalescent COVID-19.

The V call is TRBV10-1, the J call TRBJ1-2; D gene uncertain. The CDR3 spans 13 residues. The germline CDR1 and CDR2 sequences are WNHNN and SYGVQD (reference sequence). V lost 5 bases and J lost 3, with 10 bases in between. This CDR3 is CASSLTKYYGYTF. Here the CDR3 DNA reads TGCGCCAGCAGTTTAACAAAGTACTATGGCTACACCTTC.

The CDR3 reads CASSSTGGHQPQHF. CDR3 nucleotide sequence: TGTGCCAGCAGTTCGACAGGGGGCCATCAGCCCCAGCATTTT. This chain links TRBV6-5 with TRBJ1-5; 10 bases match TRBD1. CDR3 size: 14 residues. V lost 4 bases to trimming and J lost 5 bases; unmatched junction nucleotides: 2. The germline V gene encodes CDR1 MNHEY and CDR2 SVGAGI.

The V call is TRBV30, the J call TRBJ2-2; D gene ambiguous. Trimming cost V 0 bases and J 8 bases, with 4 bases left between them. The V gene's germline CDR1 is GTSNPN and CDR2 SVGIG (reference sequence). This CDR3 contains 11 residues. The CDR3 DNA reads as TGTGCCTGGAGTGTCGGTGGGGAGCTGTTTTTT. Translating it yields CAWSVGGELFF.

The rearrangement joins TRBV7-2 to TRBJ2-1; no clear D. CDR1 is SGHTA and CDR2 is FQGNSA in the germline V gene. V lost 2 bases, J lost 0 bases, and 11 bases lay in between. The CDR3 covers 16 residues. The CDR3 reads CASSLMGHRSYNEQFF. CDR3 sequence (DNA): TGTGCCAGCAGCTTAATGGGCCACCGCTCCTACAATGAGCAGTTCTTC.

In DNA form, the CDR3 reads TGTGCCAGCTCCCGCAATGACAGATACAATGAGCAGTTCTTC. It is translated as CASSRNDRYNEQFF. The J gene is TRBJ2-1, the V gene TRBV18; D might be TRBD1 (5 bases). The V end was cut by 6 bases, the J end by 4 bases, with 13 bases between. CDR1 is KGHSH, CDR2 LQKENI, per germline. The CDR3 is 14 amino acids.

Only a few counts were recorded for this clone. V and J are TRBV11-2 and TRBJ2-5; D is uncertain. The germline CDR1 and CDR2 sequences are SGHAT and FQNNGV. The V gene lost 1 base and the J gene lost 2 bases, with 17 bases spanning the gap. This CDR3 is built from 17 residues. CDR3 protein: CASSLVYGSKRQETQYF. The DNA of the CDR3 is TGTGCCAGCAGCTTAGTGTACGGTAGCAAAAGACAAGAGACCCAGTACTTC.

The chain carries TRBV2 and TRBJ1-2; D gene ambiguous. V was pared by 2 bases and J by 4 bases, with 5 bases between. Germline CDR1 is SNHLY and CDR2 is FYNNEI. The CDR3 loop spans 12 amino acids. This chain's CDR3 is CASSESGYGYTF. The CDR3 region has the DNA TGTGCCAGCAGTGAATCGGGCTATGGCTACACCTTC.

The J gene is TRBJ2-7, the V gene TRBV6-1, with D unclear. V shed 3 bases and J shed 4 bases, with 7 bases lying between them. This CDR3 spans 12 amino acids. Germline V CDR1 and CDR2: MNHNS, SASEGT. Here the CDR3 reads CASSESLYEQYF. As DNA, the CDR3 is TGTGCCAGCAGTGAGTCTCTGTACGAGCAGTACTTC.

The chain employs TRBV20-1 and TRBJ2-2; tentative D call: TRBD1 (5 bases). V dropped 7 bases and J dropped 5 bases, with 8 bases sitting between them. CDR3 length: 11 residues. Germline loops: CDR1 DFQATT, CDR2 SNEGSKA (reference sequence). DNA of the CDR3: TGCAGTGTCAGGGAAACCGGGGAGCTGTTTTTT. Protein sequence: CSVRETGELFF.

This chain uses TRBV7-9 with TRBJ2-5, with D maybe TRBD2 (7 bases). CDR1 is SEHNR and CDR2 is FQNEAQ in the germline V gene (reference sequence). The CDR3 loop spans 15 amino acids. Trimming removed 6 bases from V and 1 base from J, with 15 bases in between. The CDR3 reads CASSRGGEAQETQYF. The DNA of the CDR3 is TGTGCCAGCAGTCGAGGGGGGGAGGCCCAAGAGACCCAGTACTTC.

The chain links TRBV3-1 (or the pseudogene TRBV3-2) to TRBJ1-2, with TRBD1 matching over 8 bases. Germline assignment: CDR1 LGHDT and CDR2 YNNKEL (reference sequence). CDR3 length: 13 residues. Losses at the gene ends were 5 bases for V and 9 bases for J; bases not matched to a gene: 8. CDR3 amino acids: CASSLQGGRSYTF. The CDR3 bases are TGTGCCAGCAGCTTACAGGGGGGTAGGAGCTACACCTTC.

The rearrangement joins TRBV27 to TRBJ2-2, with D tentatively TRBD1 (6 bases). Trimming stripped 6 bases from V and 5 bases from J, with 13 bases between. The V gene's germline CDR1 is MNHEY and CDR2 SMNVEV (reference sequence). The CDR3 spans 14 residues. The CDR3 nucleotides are TGTGCCAGCAGAAGACAGGTGGCTACCGGGGAGCTGTTTTTT. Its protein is CASRRQVATGELFF.

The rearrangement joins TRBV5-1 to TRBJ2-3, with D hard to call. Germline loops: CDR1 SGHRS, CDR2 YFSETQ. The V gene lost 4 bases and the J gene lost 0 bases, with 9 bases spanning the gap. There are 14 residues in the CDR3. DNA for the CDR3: TGCGCCAGCAGCCGAGTCATTAGCACAGATACGCAGTATTTT. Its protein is CASSRVISTDTQYF.

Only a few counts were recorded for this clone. The CDR3 sequence: CASSLSAVGGNTIYF. CDR3 nucleotides: TGCGCCAGCAGCTTGTCGGCGGTAGGTGGAAACACCATATATTTT. V usage is TRBV5-1 and J usage is TRBJ1-3; no clear D. Trimming left V 1 base short and J 3 bases short, with 11 bases between. Germline V gene sequence: CDR1 SGHRS, CDR2 YFSETQ. The CDR3 loop spans 15 amino acids. Combining the CDR3 with reference TRBV5-1 and TRBJ1-3 gives the whole variable domain KAGVTQTPRYLIKTRGQQVTLSCSPISGHRSVSWYQQTPGQGLQFLFEYFSETQRNKGNFPGRFSGRQFSNSRSEMNVSTLELGDSALYLCASSLSAVGGNTIYFGEGSWLTVV.

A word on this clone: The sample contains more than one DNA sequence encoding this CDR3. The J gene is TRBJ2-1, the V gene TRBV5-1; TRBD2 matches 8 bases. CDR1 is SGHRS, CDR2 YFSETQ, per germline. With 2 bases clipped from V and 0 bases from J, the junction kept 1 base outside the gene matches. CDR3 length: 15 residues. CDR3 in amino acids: CASSLAGDSYNEQFF. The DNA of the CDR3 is TGCGCCAGCAGCTTAGCGGGGGACTCCTACAATGAGCAGTTCTTC.

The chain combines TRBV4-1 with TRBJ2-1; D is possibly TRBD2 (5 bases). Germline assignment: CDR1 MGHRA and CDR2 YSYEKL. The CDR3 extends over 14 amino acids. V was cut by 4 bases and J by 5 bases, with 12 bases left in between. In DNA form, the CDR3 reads TGCGCCAGCAGCCGCGGGCGCCTTAACAATGAGCAGTTCTTC. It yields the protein CASSRGRLNNEQFF.

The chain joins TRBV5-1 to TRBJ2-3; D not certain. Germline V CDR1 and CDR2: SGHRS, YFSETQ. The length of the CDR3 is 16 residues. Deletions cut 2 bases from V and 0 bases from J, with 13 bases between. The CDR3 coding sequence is TGCGCCAGCAGCTTACCCGCCACTGCTAGCACAGATACGCAGTATTTT. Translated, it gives CASSLPATASTDTQYF.

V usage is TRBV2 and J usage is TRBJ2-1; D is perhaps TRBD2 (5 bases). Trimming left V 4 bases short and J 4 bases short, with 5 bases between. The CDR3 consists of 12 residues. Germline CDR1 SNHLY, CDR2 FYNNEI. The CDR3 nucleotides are TGTGCCAGCAGTGGGGAGTACAATGAGCAGTTCTTC. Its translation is CASSGEYNEQFF.

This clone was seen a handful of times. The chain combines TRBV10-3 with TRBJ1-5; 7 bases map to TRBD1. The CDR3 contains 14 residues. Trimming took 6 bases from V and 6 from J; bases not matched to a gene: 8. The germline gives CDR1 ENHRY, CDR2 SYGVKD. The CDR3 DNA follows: TGTGCCATCAGGGGAGACAGGGAAGGTCAGCCCCAGCATTTT. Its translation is CAIRGDREGQPQHF.

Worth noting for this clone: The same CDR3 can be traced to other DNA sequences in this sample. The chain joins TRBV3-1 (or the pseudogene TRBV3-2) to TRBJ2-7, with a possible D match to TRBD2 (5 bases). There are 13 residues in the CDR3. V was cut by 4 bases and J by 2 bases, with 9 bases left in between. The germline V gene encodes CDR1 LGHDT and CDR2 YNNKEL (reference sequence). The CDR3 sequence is CASSRGLTYEQYF. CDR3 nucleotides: TGTGCCAGCAGCCGAGGACTCACCTACGAGCAGTACTTC.

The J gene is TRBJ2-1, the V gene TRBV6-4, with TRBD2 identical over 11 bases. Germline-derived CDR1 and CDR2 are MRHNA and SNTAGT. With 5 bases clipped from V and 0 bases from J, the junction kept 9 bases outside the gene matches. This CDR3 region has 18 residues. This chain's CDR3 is CASSKLRLAGPSYNEQFF. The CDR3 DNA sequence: TGTGCCAGCAGTAAATTACGACTAGCGGGGCCCTCCTACAATGAGCAGTTCTTC.

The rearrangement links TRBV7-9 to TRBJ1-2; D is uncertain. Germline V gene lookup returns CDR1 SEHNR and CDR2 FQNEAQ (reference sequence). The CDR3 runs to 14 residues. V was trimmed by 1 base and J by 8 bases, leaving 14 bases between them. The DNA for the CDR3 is TGTGCCAGCAGCTTAGATTACAGCTATTCCGGCTACACCTTC. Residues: CASSLDYSYSGYTF. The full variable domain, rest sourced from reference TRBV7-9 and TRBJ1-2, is DTGVSQNPRHKITKRGQNVTFRCDPISEHNRLYWYRQTLGQGPEFLTYFQNEAQLEKSRLLSDRFSAERPKGSFSTLEIQRTEQGDSAMYLCASSLDYSYSGYTFGSGTRLTVV.

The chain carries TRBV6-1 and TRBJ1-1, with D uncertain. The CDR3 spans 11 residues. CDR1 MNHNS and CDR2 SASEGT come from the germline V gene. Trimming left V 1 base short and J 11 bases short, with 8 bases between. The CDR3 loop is CASSEEAGAFF. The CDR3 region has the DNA TGTGCCAGCAGTGAAGAAGCGGGGGCTTTCTTT.

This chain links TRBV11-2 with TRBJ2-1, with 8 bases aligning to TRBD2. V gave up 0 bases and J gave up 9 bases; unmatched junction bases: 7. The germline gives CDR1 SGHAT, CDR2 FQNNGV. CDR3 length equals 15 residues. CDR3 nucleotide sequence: TGTGCCAGCAGCTTAGATAGCGGGACCTTCGGTGAGCAGTTCTTC. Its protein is CASSLDSGTFGEQFF.

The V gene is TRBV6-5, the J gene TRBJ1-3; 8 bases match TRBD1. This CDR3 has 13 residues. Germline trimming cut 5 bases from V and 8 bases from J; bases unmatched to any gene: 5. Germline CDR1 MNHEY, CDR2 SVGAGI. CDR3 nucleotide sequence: TGTGCCAGCAGTACTAGACAGGGGCACACCATATATTTT. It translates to CASSTRQGHTIYF.

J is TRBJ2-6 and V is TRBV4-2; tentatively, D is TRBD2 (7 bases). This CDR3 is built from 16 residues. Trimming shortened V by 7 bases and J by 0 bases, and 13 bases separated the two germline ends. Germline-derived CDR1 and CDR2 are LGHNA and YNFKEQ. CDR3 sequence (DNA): TGTGCCAGCAACAAGGGGGGGTCCTCTGGGGCCAACGTCCTGACTTTC. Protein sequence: CASNKGGSSGANVLTF.

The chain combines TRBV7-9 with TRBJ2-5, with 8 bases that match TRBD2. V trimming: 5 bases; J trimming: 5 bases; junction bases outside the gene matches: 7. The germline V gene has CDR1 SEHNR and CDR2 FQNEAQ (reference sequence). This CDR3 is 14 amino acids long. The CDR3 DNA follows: TGTGCCAGCAGCCCGGGGACTAGAGAGGAGACCCAGTACTTC. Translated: CASSPGTREETQYF.

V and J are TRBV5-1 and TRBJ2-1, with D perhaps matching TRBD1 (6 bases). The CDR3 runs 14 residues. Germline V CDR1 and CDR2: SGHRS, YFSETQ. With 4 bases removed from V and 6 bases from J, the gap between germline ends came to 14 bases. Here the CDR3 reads CASSPHPRGNEQFF. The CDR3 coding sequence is TGCGCCAGCAGCCCTCATCCCAGGGGCAATGAGCAGTTCTTC.

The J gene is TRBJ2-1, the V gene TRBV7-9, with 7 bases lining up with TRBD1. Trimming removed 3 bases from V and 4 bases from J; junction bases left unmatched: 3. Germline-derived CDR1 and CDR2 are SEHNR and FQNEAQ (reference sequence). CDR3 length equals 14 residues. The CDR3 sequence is CASSFMTGYNEQFF. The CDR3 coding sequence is TGTGCCAGCAGCTTTATGACAGGGTACAATGAGCAGTTCTTC.